Sequencing of this T cell receptor (beta chain) was carried out in a study of blood T cell repertoires in COVID-19. Study in general: Material from acute and convalescent COVID-19 was sourced from the United States, Italy and Spain. In each case, the material was cDNA or gDNA derived from T cells, B-cell-depleted T cells, or PBMCs.

The sample holds one count of this clone. The germline CDR1 and CDR2 sequences are SGHRS and YFSETQ. Between the trimmed V and J ends, which lost 4 bases and 4 bases, there was a span of 15 bases. The CDR3 sequence is 15 residues long. Per the original data handling: Amplification with reference gene primers provided the estimates of nucleated cell counts. Sequenced by immunoSEQ multiplex PCR; TCRdb stores in-frame clones only, minus some. V, J and clone size were drawn from that table, and D and trimming were deduced from the DNA. The data hold 200,000 or so clones, with just under 85% observed a single time.

The clonotype originates from a human donor with acute or convalescent COVID-19. The donor label of this sample is uncertain. Sequencing was carried out using peripheral blood. This chain joins TRBV5-1 and TRBJ2-1; D may be TRBD1 (6 bases). CDR3 sequence: CASSQQGSGYNEQFF. CDR3 in DNA: TGCGCCAGCAGCCAACAGGGAAGTGGATACAATGAGCAGTTCTTC.